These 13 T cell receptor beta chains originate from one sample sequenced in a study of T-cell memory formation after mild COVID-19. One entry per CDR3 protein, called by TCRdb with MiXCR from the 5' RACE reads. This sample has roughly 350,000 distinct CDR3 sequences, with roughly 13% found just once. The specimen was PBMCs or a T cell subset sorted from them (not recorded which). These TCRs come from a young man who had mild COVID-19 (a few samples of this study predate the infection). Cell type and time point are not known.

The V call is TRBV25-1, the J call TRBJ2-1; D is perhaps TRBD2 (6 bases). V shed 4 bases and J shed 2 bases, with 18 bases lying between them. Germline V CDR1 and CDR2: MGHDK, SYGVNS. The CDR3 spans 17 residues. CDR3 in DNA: TGTGCCAGCAGTGCCCCCGGGACTGCTGGTCCCTACAATGAGCAGTTCTTC. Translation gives CASSAPGTAGPYNEQFF.

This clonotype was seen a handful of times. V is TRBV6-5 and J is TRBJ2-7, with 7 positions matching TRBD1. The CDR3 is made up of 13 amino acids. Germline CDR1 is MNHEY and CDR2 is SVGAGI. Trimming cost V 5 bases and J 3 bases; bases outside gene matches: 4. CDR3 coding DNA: TGTGCCAGCAGTAGGGGACAGAGCTACGAGCAGTACGTC. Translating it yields CASSRGQSYEQYV.

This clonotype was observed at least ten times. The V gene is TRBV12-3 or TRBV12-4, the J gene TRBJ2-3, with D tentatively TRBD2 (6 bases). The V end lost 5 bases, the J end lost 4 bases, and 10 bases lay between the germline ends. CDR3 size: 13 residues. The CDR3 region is CASSPTSSDTQYF. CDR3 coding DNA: TGTGCCAGCAGTCCCACTAGCTCAGATACGCAGTATTTT.

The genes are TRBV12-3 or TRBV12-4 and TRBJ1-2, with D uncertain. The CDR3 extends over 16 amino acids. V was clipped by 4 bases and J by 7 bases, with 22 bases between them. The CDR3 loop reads CASSSSWEGFPGGYTF. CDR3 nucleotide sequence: TGTGCCAGCAGTTCGTCCTGGGAGGGCTTCCCTGGTGGCTACACCTTC.

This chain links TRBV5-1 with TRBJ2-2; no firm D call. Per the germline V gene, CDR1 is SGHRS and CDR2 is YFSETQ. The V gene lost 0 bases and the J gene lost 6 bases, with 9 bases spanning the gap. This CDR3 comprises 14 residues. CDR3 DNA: TGCGCCAGCAGCTTGGCAGACCGATCCGGGGAGCTGTTTTTT. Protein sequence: CASSLADRSGELFF.

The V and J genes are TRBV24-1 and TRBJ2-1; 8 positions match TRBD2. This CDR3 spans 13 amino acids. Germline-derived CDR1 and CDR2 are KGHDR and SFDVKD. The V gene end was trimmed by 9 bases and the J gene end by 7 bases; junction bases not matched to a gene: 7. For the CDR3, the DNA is TGTGCCACCTCCGGGGGGGGCATGAATGAGCAGTTCTTC. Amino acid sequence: CATSGGGMNEQFF.

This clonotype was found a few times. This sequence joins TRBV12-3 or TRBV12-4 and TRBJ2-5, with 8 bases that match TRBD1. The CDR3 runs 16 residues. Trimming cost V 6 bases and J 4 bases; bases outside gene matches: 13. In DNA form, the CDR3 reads TGTGCCAGCAGCACACAGGGGGTGGGTCGGGGAGAGACCCAGTACTTC. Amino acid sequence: CASSTQGVGRGETQYF.

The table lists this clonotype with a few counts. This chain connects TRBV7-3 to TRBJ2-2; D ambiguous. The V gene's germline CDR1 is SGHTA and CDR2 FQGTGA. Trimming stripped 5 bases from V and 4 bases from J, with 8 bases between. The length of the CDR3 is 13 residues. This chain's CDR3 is CASSRWGTGELFF. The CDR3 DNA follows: TGTGCCAGCAGCCGATGGGGCACCGGGGAGCTGTTTTTT.

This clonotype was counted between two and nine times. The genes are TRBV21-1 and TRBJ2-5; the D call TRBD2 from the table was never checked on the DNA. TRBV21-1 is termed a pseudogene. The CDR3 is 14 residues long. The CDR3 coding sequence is TGTGCCACCCGGTTTAGCGGGCAGGAAGAGACCCAGTACTTC. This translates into CATRFSGQEETQYF.

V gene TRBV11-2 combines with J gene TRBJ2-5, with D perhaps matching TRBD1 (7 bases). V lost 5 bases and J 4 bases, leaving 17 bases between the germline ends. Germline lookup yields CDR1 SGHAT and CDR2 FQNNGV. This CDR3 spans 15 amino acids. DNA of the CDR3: TGTGCCAGCAGCGCCAGACAGGGAGGACGAGAGACCCAGTACTTC. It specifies CASSARQGGRETQYF.

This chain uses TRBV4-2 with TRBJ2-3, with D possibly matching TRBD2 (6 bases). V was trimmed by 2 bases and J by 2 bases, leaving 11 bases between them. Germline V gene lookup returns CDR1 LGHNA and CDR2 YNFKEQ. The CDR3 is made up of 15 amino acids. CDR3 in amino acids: CASSQISGITDTQYF. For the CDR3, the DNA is TGTGCCAGCAGCCAAATTAGCGGTATCACAGATACGCAGTATTTT.

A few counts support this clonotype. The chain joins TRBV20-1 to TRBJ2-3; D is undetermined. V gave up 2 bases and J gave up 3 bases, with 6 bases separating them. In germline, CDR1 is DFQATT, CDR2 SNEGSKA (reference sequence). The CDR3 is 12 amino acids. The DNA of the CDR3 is TGCAGTGCTAGATGGGGTACAGATACGCAGTATTTT. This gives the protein CSARWGTDTQYF.

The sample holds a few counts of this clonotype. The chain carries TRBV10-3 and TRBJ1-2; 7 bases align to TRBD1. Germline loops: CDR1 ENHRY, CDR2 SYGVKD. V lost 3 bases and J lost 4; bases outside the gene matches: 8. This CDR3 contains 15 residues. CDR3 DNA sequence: TGTGCCATCAGTGACCCCGAGACAGGGATCTATGGCTACACCTTC. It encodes CAISDPETGIYGYTF.